The rows below give T cell receptor beta chains drawn from one sample of a study of long-term antiretroviral therapy in people with HIV. The repertoire was sequenced with immunoSEQ multiplex PCR; TCRdb's copy has only in-frame clones and lacks some. The profile shows under 45,000 clones, around 83% of them singletons. Material: unsorted PBMCs, obtained 1 year after starting antiretroviral therapy. All receptors come from a man aged 18 to 29 with HIV. The CDR3 runs from the conserved cysteine through the conserved F or W. The D gene is left open where the match is weak.

CDR3: CASSRKRNTGELFF
V: TRBV27
D: -
J: TRBJ2-2

CDR3: CASSKEGAGTQYF
V: TRBV27
D: -
J: TRBJ2-3

CDR3: CSVPSNPGSASSYNEQFF
V: TRBV29-1
D: -
J: TRBJ2-1

CDR3: CASSLALNGELFF
V: TRBV6-6
D: -
J: TRBJ2-2

CDR3: CASSGGPSHGGHEQYF
V: TRBV9
D: -
J: TRBJ2-7

CDR3: CASSHGSAYEQYF
V: TRBV9
D: -
J: TRBJ2-7

CDR3: CASSVGGRGQETQYF
V: TRBV9
D: -
J: TRBJ2-5

CDR3: CASSLRGGEKLFF
V: TRBV7-3
D: -
J: TRBJ1-4

CDR3: CASSLDGTGSTDTQYF
V: TRBV5-1
D: TRBD1
J: TRBJ2-3

CDR3: CASSLGVSSGNTIYF
V: TRBV5-8
D: -
J: TRBJ1-3

CDR3: CASSSDPNTEAFF
V: TRBV7-8
D: -
J: TRBJ1-1

CDR3: CASSPGEGYEQYF
V: TRBV6-5
D: TRBD2
J: TRBJ2-7

CDR3: CASSGQPNTEAFF
V: TRBV4-2
D: -
J: TRBJ1-1

CDR3: CASSFGGGEQFF
V: TRBV5-6
D: TRBD2
J: TRBJ2-1

CDR3: CASRDSNEQFF
V: TRBV5-1
D: -
J: TRBJ2-1

CDR3: CASSLSGTGTEQYF
V: TRBV27
D: TRBD1
J: TRBJ2-7

CDR3: CAIRGGTSLAYEQYF
V: TRBV10-3
D: TRBD2
J: TRBJ2-7

CDR3: CASRPGQASYEQYF
V: TRBV25-1
D: TRBD1
J: TRBJ2-7

CDR3: CASGARGNSPLHF
V: TRBV12-5
D: -
J: TRBJ1-6

CDR3: CASSQVASILSYNEQFF
V: TRBV4-1
D: -
J: TRBJ2-1

CDR3: CASSFGQNTEAFF
V: TRBV27
D: -
J: TRBJ1-1

CDR3: CARSHHLVTEAFF
V: TRBV10-1
D: -
J: TRBJ1-1

CDR3: CASSIGAGGGLYEQYF
V: TRBV19
D: -
J: TRBJ2-7

CDR3: CASSFGGNTEAFF
V: TRBV27
D: -
J: TRBJ1-1

CDR3: CASSQHVRTYEQYF
V: TRBV4-1
D: -
J: TRBJ2-7

CDR3: CASSLRGLTNEKLFF
V: TRBV28
D: -
J: TRBJ1-4

CDR3: CASSLEVNTGELFF
V: TRBV7-3
D: -
J: TRBJ2-2

CDR3: CASSIGGNPYEQYF
V: TRBV19
D: -
J: TRBJ2-7

CDR3: CASSPIALRDGDNEQFF
V: TRBV28
D: -
J: TRBJ2-1

CDR3: CASSLGWGSYEQYF
V: TRBV5-6
D: -
J: TRBJ2-7

CDR3: CASSLWASGSSYEQYF
V: TRBV28
D: TRBD2
J: TRBJ2-7

CDR3: CSARGQVEAFF
V: TRBV20-1
D: TRBD1
J: TRBJ1-1

CDR3: CASSPIQGNYGYTF
V: TRBV6-5
D: -
J: TRBJ1-2

CDR3: CASSEGGAGNSYEQYF
V: TRBV6-1
D: -
J: TRBJ2-7

CDR3: CASSFSGQGSETQYF
V: TRBV5-1
D: TRBD1
J: TRBJ2-5

CDR3: CASSVVLDAEQFF
V: TRBV9
D: -
J: TRBJ2-1

CDR3: CASSQTGTSGYEQYF
V: TRBV4-3
D: TRBD2
J: TRBJ2-7

CDR3: CASSIVLASGTEAFF
V: TRBV19
D: -
J: TRBJ1-1

CDR3: CASSVVGIWQAAFF
V: TRBV9
D: -
J: TRBJ1-1

CDR3: CASSHRSQGGGQETQYF
V: TRBV4-1
D: -
J: TRBJ2-5

CDR3: CASQGQGESEKLFF
V: TRBV18
D: TRBD1
J: TRBJ1-4

CDR3: CATSRDLGGGRANYGYTF
V: TRBV15
D: -
J: TRBJ1-2

CDR3: CASSAEVGQGTDTQYF
V: TRBV9
D: TRBD1
J: TRBJ2-3

CDR3: CASSLGAYNEQFF
V: TRBV27
D: -
J: TRBJ2-1

CDR3: CASSDSRDGSTEAFF
V: TRBV6-4
D: -
J: TRBJ1-1

CDR3: CASSPQLGNTGELFF
V: TRBV4-3
D: -
J: TRBJ2-2

CDR3: CASSEAFRGNTEAFF
V: TRBV2
D: -
J: TRBJ1-1

CDR3: CARGKGLRGTRAYVADTQYF
V: TRBV10-1
D: TRBD2
J: TRBJ2-3

CDR3: CASSREEGRHYEQYF
V: TRBV19
D: -
J: TRBJ2-7

CDR3: CASSLGTANTEAFF
V: TRBV7-9
D: -
J: TRBJ1-1

CDR3: CASSLARSLHLDTEAFF
V: TRBV5-1
D: -
J: TRBJ1-1

CDR3: CASTITGVFGNTIYF
V: TRBV7-2
D: TRBD1
J: TRBJ1-3

CDR3: CASSLSDGDSGNTIYF
V: TRBV5-5
D: -
J: TRBJ1-3

CDR3: CASSLPQSNSPLHF
V: TRBV5-4
D: -
J: TRBJ1-6

CDR3: CASTLDSSGTGELFF
V: TRBV19
D: -
J: TRBJ2-2

CDR3: CASSPDGPGVGSYETQYF
V: TRBV5-4
D: -
J: TRBJ2-5

CDR3: CASSDSASGANVLTF
V: TRBV6-4
D: -
J: TRBJ2-6

CDR3: CASSGDGGNTIYF
V: TRBV9
D: -
J: TRBJ1-3

CDR3: CATSRLQGTNQPQHF
V: TRBV15
D: -
J: TRBJ1-5